The 18 T cell receptor beta chains in this list originate from one sample, sequenced in a study of untreated major depressive disorder. Clones were read by immunoSEQ multiplex PCR, and TCRdb kept only the in-frame ones, dropping some. The repertoire holds about 20,000 clones, with approximately 87% as singletons. Sequenced material: CD4+ T cells from PBMCs. These receptor sequences come from a woman under 40 in good health.

This chain links TRBV5-1 with TRBJ2-5; D might be TRBD1 or TRBD2, each matching 5 bases. Trimming removed 0 bases from V and 7 bases from J, with 13 bases in between. The CDR3 is 14 amino acids. In germline, CDR1 is SGHRS, CDR2 YFSETQ. The CDR3 DNA follows: TGCGCCAGCAGCTTGGATCCGGGGCTGGGGACCCAGTACTTC. Its translation is CASSLDPGLGTQYF.

The rearrangement links TRBV7-2 to TRBJ2-7; TRBD1 matches 10 bases. The junction had 6 bases not matched to a gene; V was cut back by 3 bases and J by 7 bases. The CDR3 extends over 14 amino acids. Germline loops: CDR1 SGHTA, CDR2 FQGNSA. The CDR3 reads CASSLDRGSGEQYF. CDR3 nucleotides: TGTGCCAGCAGCTTGGACAGGGGGTCTGGAGAGCAGTACTTC.

Concerning this clone itself: Within the sample, other DNA sequences also encode this same CDR3. The chain links TRBV2 to TRBJ2-7, with D unclear. Germline V gene sequence: CDR1 SNHLY, CDR2 FYNNEI. The V end lost 3 bases, the J end lost 1 base, and 10 bases lay between the germline ends. This CDR3 spans 14 amino acids. In nucleotides, the CDR3 is TGTGCCAGCAGTGAGAACAGAGATTCCTACGAGCAGTACTTC. This encodes CASSENRDSYEQYF.

In DNA form, the CDR3 reads TGTGCCAGCAGCGGCCCCTCCCGGGGACAGTTGGGTGGCTACACCTTC. Translation gives CASSGPSRGQLGGYTF. The J gene is TRBJ1-2, the V gene TRBV5-6; TRBD1 matches at 7 bases. The CDR3 has 16 residues. J lost 7 bases, V lost 4 bases, and 16 bases had no gene match. Looked up from germline, CDR1 is SGHDT and CDR2 is YYEEEE.

The gene calls are TRBV27 and TRBJ2-2, with D unresolved. Looked up from germline, CDR1 is MNHEY and CDR2 is SMNVEV (reference sequence). This CDR3 spans 15 amino acids. The V and J ends lost 3 bases and 6 bases respectively, with 14 bases between them. In DNA, the CDR3 is TGTGCCAGCAGTTTTAGTGCCACAATCGCCGGGGAGCTGTTTTTT. It specifies CASSFSATIAGELFF.

This chain joins TRBV15 and TRBJ2-3; 7 positions match TRBD1. The ends lost 0 bases at V and 0 bases at J; junction bases unmatched: 3. Germline CDR1 and CDR2: LNHNV and YYDKDF (reference sequence). The CDR3 spans 16 residues. The CDR3 coding sequence is TGTGCCACCAGCAGAGATAGGACAGGAAGCACAGATACGCAGTATTTT. The encoded protein is CATSRDRTGSTDTQYF.

The chain joins TRBV18 to TRBJ1-5; 7 bases match TRBD1. The ends lost 3 bases at V and 4 bases at J; junction bases unmatched: 15. The CDR3 spans 18 residues. Germline-derived CDR1 and CDR2 are KGHSH and LQKENI. The CDR3 loop is CASSPAPPRTGYNQPQHF. The CDR3 DNA follows: TGTGCCAGCTCACCTGCCCCCCCGCGGACAGGATATAATCAGCCCCAGCATTTT.

This chain connects TRBV29-1 to TRBJ2-7, with D perhaps TRBD1 (6 bases). From germline, CDR1 is SQVTM and CDR2 ANQGSEA. This CDR3 region has 13 residues. V lost 4 bases, J lost 2 bases, and 12 bases lay in between. The CDR3 DNA is TGCAGCGTTGCAACAGGGTCCCCCTACGAGCAGTACTTC. Encoded protein: CSVATGSPYEQYF.

The genes are TRBV21-1 and TRBJ2-3; TRBD2 is the table's D call and was not checked against the DNA. TRBV21-1 is deemed a pseudogene. CDR3 length: 10 amino acids. CDR3 amino acids: CASLKDTQYF. As DNA, the CDR3 is TGTGCCAGCCTAAAAGATACGCAGTATTTT.

The rearrangement links TRBV25-1 to TRBJ1-5; D ambiguous. From germline, CDR1 is MGHDK and CDR2 SYGVNS. Trimming cost V 3 bases and J 5 bases, with 11 bases left between them. This CDR3 contains 14 residues. CDR3 loop: CASSDFGAHQPQHF. CDR3 bases: TGTGCCAGCAGTGATTTTGGTGCACATCAGCCCCAGCATTTT. Together with reference TRBV25-1 and TRBJ1-5, the CDR3 gives the full variable domain: EADIYQTPRYLVIGTGKKITLECSQTMGHDKMYWYQQDPGMELHLIHYSYGVNSTEKGDLSSESTVSRIRTEHFPLTLESARPSHTSQYLCASSDFGAHQPQHFGDGTRLSIL.

The chain is built from TRBV11-2 and TRBJ1-1, with a weak D call TRBD1 (5 bases). The V gene's germline CDR1 is SGHAT and CDR2 FQNNGV. The CDR3 covers 13 residues. Trimming pared 10 bases from V and 5 bases from J, leaving 17 bases between. As DNA, the CDR3 is TGTGCCATTACCCGGGGAGGGGAGACTGAAGCTTTCTTT. Protein sequence: CAITRGGETEAFF.

The chain recombines TRBV19 with TRBJ1-4, with a tentative D call TRBD1 (5 bases). The CDR3 contains 17 residues. The germline V and J ends were trimmed by 3 bases and 8 bases, with 22 bases remaining between them. Germline values: CDR1 LNHDA, CDR2 SQIVND (reference sequence). CDR3 residues: CASSIDRRGRGLEKLFF. CDR3 sequence (DNA): TGTGCCAGTAGTATTGATCGCCGGGGACGGGGTCTCGAAAAACTGTTTTTT.

CDR3 protein: CASSLSTDSSEQYF. The CDR3 coding sequence is TGCGCCAGCAGCTTGTCGACAGACTCTTCCGAGCAGTACTTC. The rearrangement joins TRBV5-1 to TRBJ2-7; TRBD1 might be the D (5 bases). There are 14 residues in the CDR3. Germline V gene lookup returns CDR1 SGHRS and CDR2 YFSETQ. The V and J ends lost 1 base and 6 bases respectively, with 14 bases between them. Full variable domain (outside the CDR3, taken from reference TRBV5-1 and TRBJ2-7): KAGVTQTPRYLIKTRGQQVTLSCSPISGHRSVSWYQQTPGQGLQFLFEYFSETQRNKGNFPGRFSGRQFSNSRSEMNVSTLELGDSALYLCASSLSTDSSEQYFGPGTRLTVT.

In its sample, this clone was seen a few times. The CDR3 DNA sequence: TGTGCCAGCAGTCCGTACCGGACAGAGTATGGCTACACCTTC. It codes for CASSPYRTEYGYTF. The chain joins TRBV28 to TRBJ1-2; perhaps TRBD1 as D (6 bases). V was trimmed by 5 bases and J by 5 bases, leaving 15 bases between them. The CDR3 spans 14 residues. CDR1 is MDHEN, CDR2 SYDVKM, per germline.

CDR3 nucleotides: TGTGGGGATAGCGGGGATTACACAGATACGCAGTATTTT. Amino acids: CGDSGDYTDTQYF. This chain connects TRBV2 to TRBJ2-3; 8 bases fit TRBD2. The CDR3 has 13 amino acids. Germline lookup yields CDR1 SNHLY and CDR2 FYNNEI.

The chain has TRBV30 and TRBJ1-3; 10 bases are shared with TRBD1. Germline CDR1 is GTSNPN and CDR2 is SVGIG (reference sequence). Germline trimming cut 3 bases from V and 3 bases from J; bases unmatched to any gene: 11. There are 17 residues in the CDR3. CDR3 DNA sequence: TGTGCCTGGAGCCTCCGGCGGACAGGGGGAGGTGGAAACACCATATATTTT. This sequence encodes CAWSLRRTGGGGNTIYF.

V usage is TRBV18 and J usage is TRBJ2-5; D is unresolved. This CDR3 has 14 residues. Deletions cut 3 bases from V and 5 bases from J, with 13 bases between. Germline V lookup: CDR1 KGHSH, CDR2 LQKENI. CDR3 loop: CASSPSTGEETQYF. In DNA, the CDR3 is TGTGCCAGCTCACCCTCAACTGGCGAGGAGACCCAGTACTTC.

This sequence joins TRBV2 and TRBJ2-7; 7 bases line up with TRBD1. After removal of 6 bases from V and 1 base from J, the junction contained 9 bases not matched to a gene. The CDR3 loop spans 15 amino acids. Germline lookup yields CDR1 SNHLY and CDR2 FYNNEI. The CDR3 loop is CASSPPGQRSYEQYF. CDR3 sequence (DNA): TGTGCCAGCAGCCCCCCGGGACAGAGATCCTACGAGCAGTACTTC.